A selection of T cell receptor beta chains follows, all from one sample in a study of T cells in tuberculosis. TCRdb's table, derived via immunoSEQ multiplex PCR, lists solely in-frame clones and lacks some. The sample includes around 26,000 clones, nearly 97% seen only once; the top ten take about 8.6%. Specimen: PBMCs. The origin of the receptors is a donor aged 10 to 29 with latent tuberculosis or without tuberculosis infection. The CDR3 runs from the conserved cysteine through the conserved F or W. The order of the fields is CDR3 length, J gene, D gene, V gene, CDR3 DNA, CDR3 protein. The D gene is left open where the match is weak.

>16|TRBJ2-3|TRBD2|TRBV9
TGTGCCAGCAGCCCGCCTAGCGGGGGGGCCACAGATACGCAGTATTTT
CASSPPSGGATDTQYF
>19|TRBJ1-1|TRBD1|TRBV5-1
TGCGCCAGCAGCGAGGGTCGGGGACAGGGGGGTATTTGGAACACTGAAGCTTTCTTT
CASSEGRGQGGIWNTEAFF
>15|TRBJ2-1|TRBD1|TRBV5-1
TGCGCCAGCAGCTACGAGGACCTTGGGGGACAGGAGCAGTTCTTC
CASSYEDLGGQEQFF
>13|TRBJ1-1|.|TRBV5-4
TGTGCCAGCGGAGACAGATGGTCTGCTGAAGCTTTCTTT
CASGDRWSAEAFF
>11|TRBJ1-1|.|TRBV30
TGTGCCTGGAGTCTCTCGACAGGAGCTTTCTTT
CAWSLSTGAFF
>15|TRBJ1-4|TRBD1|TRBV29-1
TGCAGCGTTGGCCTGACAGGGGGCAAAAATGAAAAACTGTTTTTT
CSVGLTGGKNEKLFF
>14|TRBJ2-4|.|TRBV30
TGTGCCTGGAGTGTACGTGCAGGGTCGGACATTCAGTACTTC
CAWSVRAGSDIQYF
>16|TRBJ2-3|.|TRBV11-2
TGTGCCAGCAGCCTCTGGGCACAGGGAGGGACAGATACGCAGTATTTT
CASSLWAQGGTDTQYF
>14|TRBJ2-3|TRBD1|TRBV6-4
TGTGCCAGCGGGACAGGAGGTAGCACAGATACGCAGTATTTT
CASGTGGSTDTQYF
>15|TRBJ2-2|.|TRBV4-2
TGTGCCAGCAGCGAGGGGGTGTACAAGCCCGGGGAGCTGTTTTTT
CASSEGVYKPGELFF